Sequencing of this TCR beta chain was carried out in a study of cytomegalovirus exposure and HLA in healthy donors. Trimming pared 1 base from V and 11 bases from J, leaving 14 bases between. Germline CDR1 and CDR2: SGHAT and FQDESV (reference sequence). This CDR3 comprises 13 residues. PCR primers comprised 60 Vbeta and 13 Jbeta primers. Assay: immunoSEQ multiplex PCR; the TCRdb copy retains only in-frame clones and omits some. There are about 130,000 clones in the sample; 55% to 75% occur only once, and about 2.6% lies in the top ten. The sequenced material came from PBMCs. The chain couples TRBV11-1 to TRBJ1-1; D unclear. The sequence was obtained from a human donor in good health. CDR3 coding DNA: TGTGCCAGCAGCTTAGAGAGGGCCGGACGGGCTTTCTTT. It is translated as CASSLERAGRAFF.